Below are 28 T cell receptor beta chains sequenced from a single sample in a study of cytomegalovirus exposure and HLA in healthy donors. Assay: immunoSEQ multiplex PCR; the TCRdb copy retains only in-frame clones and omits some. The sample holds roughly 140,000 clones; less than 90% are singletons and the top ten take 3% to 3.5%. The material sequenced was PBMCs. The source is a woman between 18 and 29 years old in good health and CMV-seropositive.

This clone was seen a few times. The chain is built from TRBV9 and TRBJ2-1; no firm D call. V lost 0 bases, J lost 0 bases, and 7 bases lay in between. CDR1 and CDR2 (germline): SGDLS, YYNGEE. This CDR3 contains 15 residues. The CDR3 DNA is TGTGCCAGCAGCGTAGAAGCTAACTCCTACAATGAGCAGTTCTTC. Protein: CASSVEANSYNEQFF.

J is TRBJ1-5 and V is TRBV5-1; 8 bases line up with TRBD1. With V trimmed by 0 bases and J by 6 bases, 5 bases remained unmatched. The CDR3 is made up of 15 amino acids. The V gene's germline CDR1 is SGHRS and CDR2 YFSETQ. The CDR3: CASSLDQGAGQPQHF. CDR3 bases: TGCGCCAGCAGCTTGGACCAGGGGGCCGGTCAGCCCCAGCATTTT.

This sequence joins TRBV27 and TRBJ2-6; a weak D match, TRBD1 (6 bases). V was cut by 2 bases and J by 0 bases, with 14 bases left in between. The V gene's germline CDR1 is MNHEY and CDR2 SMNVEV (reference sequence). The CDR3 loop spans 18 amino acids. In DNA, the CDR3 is TGTGCCAGCAGTTTAAGAGCAGGGGCGAGCTCTGGGGCCAACGTCCTGACTTTC. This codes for CASSLRAGASSGANVLTF.

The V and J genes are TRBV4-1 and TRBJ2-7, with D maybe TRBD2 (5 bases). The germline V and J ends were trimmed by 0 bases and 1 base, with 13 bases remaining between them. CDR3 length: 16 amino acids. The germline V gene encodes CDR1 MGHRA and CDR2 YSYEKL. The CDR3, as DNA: TGCGCCAGCAGCCAAGAGAGGGAGTTGGGATCCTACGAGCAGTACTTC. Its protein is CASSQERELGSYEQYF.

This CDR3 is CAWTLKATDTQYF. The DNA for the CDR3 is TGTGCCTGGACCCTTAAAGCCACAGATACGCAGTATTTT. The J gene is TRBJ2-3, the V gene TRBV30; D not certain. The CDR3 length is 13 residues. CDR1 and CDR2 (germline): GTSNPN, SVGIG (reference sequence). V lost 4 bases and J 2 bases, leaving 10 bases between the germline ends.

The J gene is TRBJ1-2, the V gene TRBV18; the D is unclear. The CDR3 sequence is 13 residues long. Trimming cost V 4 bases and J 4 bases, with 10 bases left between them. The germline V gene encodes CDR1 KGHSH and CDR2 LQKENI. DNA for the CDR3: TGTGCCAGCTCACAGGCAGCGGTCTATGGCTACACCTTC. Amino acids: CASSQAAVYGYTF.

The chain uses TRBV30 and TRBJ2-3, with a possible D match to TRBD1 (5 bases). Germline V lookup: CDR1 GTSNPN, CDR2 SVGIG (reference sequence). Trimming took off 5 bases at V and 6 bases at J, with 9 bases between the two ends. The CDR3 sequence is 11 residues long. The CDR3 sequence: CAWGAGDTQYF. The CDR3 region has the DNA TGTGCCTGGGGCGCAGGGGATACGCAGTATTTT.

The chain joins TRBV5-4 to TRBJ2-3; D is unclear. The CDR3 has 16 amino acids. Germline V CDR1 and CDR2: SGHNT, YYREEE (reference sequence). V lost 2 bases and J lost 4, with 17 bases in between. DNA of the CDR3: TGTGCCAGCAGCTTATCTCCTAGGTCGTGGGCAGATACGCAGTATTTT. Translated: CASSLSPRSWADTQYF.

The DNA of the CDR3 is TGTGCCTGGGTCCCGGGAGTCGGGGAGCTGTTTTTT. Translated, it gives CAWVPGVGELFF. The gene calls are TRBV30 and TRBJ2-2; a possible D gene is TRBD2 (6 bases). The CDR3 totals 12 residues. V was trimmed by 5 bases and J by 7 bases, leaving 11 bases between them. Germline values: CDR1 GTSNPN, CDR2 SVGIG (reference sequence).

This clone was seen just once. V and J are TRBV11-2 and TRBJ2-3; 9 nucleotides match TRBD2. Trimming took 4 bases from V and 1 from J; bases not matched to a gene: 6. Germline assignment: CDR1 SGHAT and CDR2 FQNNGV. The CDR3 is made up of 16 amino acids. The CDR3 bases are TGTGCCAGCAGCTCCATAGCGGGAGCGGGCACAGATACGCAGTATTTT. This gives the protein CASSSIAGAGTDTQYF.

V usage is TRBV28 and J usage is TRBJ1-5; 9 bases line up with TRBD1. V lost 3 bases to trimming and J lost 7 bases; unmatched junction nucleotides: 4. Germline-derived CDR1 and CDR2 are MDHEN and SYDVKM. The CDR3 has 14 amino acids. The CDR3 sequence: CASSFTGGSQPQHF. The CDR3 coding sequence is TGTGCCAGCAGTTTTACAGGGGGCAGCCAGCCCCAGCATTTT.

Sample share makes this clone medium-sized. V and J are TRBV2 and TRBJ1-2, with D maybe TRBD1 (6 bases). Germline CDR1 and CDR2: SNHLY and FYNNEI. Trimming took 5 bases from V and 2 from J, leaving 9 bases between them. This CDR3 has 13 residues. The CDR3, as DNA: TGTGCCAGCAGTTTGACAGGAAACTATGGCTACACCTTC. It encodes CASSLTGNYGYTF.

The CDR3 nucleotides are TGTGCCAGCAGCGTCTCGGGACACCCGAGCTCCTACGAGCAGTACTTC. Encoded protein: CASSVSGHPSSYEQYF. The rearrangement joins TRBV9 to TRBJ2-7; D is perhaps TRBD1 (6 bases). CDR1 and CDR2 (germline): SGDLS, YYNGEE. Deletions cut 2 bases from V and 0 bases from J, with 15 bases between. CDR3 length: 16 residues.

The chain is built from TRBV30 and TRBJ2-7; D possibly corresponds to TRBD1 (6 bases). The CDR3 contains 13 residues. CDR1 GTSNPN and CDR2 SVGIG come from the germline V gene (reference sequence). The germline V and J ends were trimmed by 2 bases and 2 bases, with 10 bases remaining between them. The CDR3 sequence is CAWSPGQTYEQYF. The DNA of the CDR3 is TGTGCCTGGAGTCCAGGACAGACCTACGAGCAGTACTTC.

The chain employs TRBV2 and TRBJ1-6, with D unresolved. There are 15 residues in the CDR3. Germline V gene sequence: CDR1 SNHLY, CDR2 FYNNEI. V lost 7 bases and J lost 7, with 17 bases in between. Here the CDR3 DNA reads TGTGCCAGCAATTCGCGCCCTTTTAGCAATTCACCCCTCCACTTT. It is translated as CASNSRPFSNSPLHF.

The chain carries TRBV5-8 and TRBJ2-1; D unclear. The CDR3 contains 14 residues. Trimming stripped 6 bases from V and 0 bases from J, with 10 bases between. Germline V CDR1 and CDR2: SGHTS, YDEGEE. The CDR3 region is CASKGRNSYNEQFF. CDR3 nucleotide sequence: TGTGCCAGCAAAGGCAGGAACTCCTACAATGAGCAGTTCTTC.

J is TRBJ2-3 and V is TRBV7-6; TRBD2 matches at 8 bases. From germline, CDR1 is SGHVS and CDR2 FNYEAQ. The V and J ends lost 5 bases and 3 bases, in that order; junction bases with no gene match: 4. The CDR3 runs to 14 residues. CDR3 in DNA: TGTGCCAGCAGCCCGGGGGGGTGGACAGATACGCAGTATTTT. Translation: CASSPGGWTDTQYF.

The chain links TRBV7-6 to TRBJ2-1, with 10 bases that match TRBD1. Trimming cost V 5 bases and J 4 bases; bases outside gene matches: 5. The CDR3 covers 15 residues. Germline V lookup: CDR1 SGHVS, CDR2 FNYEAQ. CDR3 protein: CASSRGQGGYNEQFF. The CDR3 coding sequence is TGTGCCAGCAGCAGAGGACAGGGGGGTTACAATGAGCAGTTCTTC.

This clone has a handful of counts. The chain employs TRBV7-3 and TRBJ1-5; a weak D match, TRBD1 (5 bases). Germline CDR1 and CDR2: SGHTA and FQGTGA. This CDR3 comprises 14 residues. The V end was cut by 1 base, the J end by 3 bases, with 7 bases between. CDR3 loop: CASSLRQHNQPQHF. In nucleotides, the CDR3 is TGTGCCAGCAGCTTAAGACAGCACAATCAGCCCCAGCATTTT.

The CDR3 coding sequence is TGTGCCAGCAGCCCCAGGGGGATGGGGGATGAAAAACTGTTTTTT. It is translated as CASSPRGMGDEKLFF. The chain recombines TRBV28 with TRBJ1-4; 7 bases line up with TRBD1. Per the germline V gene, CDR1 is MDHEN and CDR2 is SYDVKM. J was trimmed by 6 bases and V by 6 bases; bases with no gene match: 10. This CDR3 comprises 15 residues.

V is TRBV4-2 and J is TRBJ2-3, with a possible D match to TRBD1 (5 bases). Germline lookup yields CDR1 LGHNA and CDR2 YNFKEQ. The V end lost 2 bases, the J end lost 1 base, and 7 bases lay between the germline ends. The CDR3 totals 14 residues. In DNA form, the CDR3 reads TGTGCCAGCAGCCAACAAGGGGGCACAGATACGCAGTATTTT. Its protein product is CASSQQGGTDTQYF.

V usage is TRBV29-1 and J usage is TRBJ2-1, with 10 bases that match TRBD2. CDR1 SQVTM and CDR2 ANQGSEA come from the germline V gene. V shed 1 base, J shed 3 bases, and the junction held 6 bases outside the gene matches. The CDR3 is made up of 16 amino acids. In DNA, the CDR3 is TGCAGCGTTGAAGGGCTAGCGGGAGTGTTCTACAATGAGCAGTTCTTC. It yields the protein CSVEGLAGVFYNEQFF.

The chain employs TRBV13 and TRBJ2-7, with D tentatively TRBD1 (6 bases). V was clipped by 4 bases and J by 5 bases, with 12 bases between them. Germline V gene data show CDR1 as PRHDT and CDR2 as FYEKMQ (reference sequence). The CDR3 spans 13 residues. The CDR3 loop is CASSSEQGHEQYF. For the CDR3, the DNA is TGTGCCAGCAGCTCCGAACAGGGCCACGAGCAGTACTTC.

Here the CDR3 DNA reads TGTGCCAGCAGGGGGGACAGGGCGGGCAGCGCAGATACGCAGTATTTT. It is translated as CASRGDRAGSADTQYF. This chain links TRBV2 with TRBJ2-3; 9 bases agree with TRBD1. Germline CDR1 is SNHLY and CDR2 is FYNNEI. The CDR3 is 16 residues long. V lost 6 bases, J lost 4 bases, and 11 bases stayed unmatched.

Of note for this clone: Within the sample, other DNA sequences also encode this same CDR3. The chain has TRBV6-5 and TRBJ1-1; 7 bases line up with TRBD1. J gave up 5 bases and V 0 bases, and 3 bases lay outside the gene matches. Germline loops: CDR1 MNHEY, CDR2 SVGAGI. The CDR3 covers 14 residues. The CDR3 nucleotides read TGTGCCAGCAGTTACTCTCAGGGGGATACTGAAGCTTTCTTT. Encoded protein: CASSYSQGDTEAFF.

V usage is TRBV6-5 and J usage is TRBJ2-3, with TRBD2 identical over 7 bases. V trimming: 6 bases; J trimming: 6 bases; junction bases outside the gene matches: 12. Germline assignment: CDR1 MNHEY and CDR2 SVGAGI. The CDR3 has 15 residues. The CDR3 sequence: CASSPARGKSDTQYF. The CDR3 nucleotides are TGTGCCAGCAGCCCCGCGCGGGGGAAGTCGGATACGCAGTATTTT.

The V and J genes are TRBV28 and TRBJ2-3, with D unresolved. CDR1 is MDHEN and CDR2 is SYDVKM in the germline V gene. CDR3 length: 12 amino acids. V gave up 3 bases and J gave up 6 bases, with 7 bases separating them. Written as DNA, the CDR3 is TGTGCCAGCAGTTTGCCCCGGGATACGCAGTATTTT. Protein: CASSLPRDTQYF.

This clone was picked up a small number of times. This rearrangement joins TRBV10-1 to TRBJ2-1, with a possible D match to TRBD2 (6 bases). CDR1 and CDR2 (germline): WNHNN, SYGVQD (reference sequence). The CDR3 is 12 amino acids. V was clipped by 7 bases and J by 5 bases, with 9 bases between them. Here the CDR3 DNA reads TGCGCCAGCAATAGCGGTAACAATGAGCAGTTCTTC. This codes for CASNSGNNEQFF.